The 24 T cell receptor beta chains reported below all come from one sample, sequenced in a study of cytomegalovirus exposure and HLA in healthy donors. The study ran its PCR with 60 Vbeta and 13 Jbeta primers. The method was immunoSEQ multiplex PCR; TCRdb's version includes in-frame clones alone and lacks a portion of them. The sample consists of about 140,000 clones, approximately 84% of them appearing once. The sample comprised PBMCs. These receptors originate from a man aged 25 to 40 in good health and CMV-seropositive.

The CDR3 is CASSVATGEDIQYF. In nucleotides, the CDR3 is TGTGCCAGCAGCGTAGCTACGGGGGAAGACATTCAGTACTTC. J is TRBJ2-4 and V is TRBV9; D is perhaps TRBD2 (6 bases). V was cut by 0 bases and J by 8 bases, with 12 bases left in between. The CDR3 runs to 14 residues. Looked up from germline, CDR1 is SGDLS and CDR2 is YYNGEE.

The chain couples TRBV7-9 to TRBJ1-1; possible D gene TRBD1, 5 bases. Trimming stripped 1 base from V and 3 bases from J, with 6 bases between. CDR1 is SEHNR, CDR2 FQNEAQ, per germline (reference sequence). This CDR3 is built from 13 residues. This chain's CDR3 is CASSLGQHTEAFF. The DNA of the CDR3 is TGTGCCAGCAGCTTAGGACAGCACACTGAAGCTTTCTTT.

Only one count was recorded for this clone. This chain uses TRBV5-6 with TRBJ1-6, with 7 nucleotides matching TRBD1. V shed 3 bases, J shed 1 base, and the junction held 4 bases outside the gene matches. CDR1 and CDR2 (germline): SGHDT, YYEEEE. This CDR3 has 16 residues. CDR3 region: CASSWGQSSYNSPLHF. CDR3 nucleotides: TGTGCCAGCAGCTGGGGACAGAGTTCCTATAATTCACCCCTCCACTTT.

The J gene is TRBJ1-2, the V gene TRBV11-3; tentatively, D is TRBD1 (6 bases). CDR1 and CDR2 from the germline V gene are SGHNT and YENEEA. Trimming cost V 5 bases and J 4 bases, with 17 bases left between them. The CDR3 totals 15 residues. The CDR3 coding sequence is TGTGCCAGCAGCCGGGGGGGCAGGGCAATCTATGGCTACACCTTC. It encodes CASSRGGRAIYGYTF.

This clone was counted a single time. The chain employs TRBV28 and TRBJ2-7; unclear D gene. Germline CDR1 MDHEN, CDR2 SYDVKM. This CDR3 spans 11 amino acids. V was trimmed by 9 bases and J by 0 bases, leaving 6 bases between them. DNA for the CDR3: TGTGCCAGTATTAGCTCCTACGAGCAGTACTTC. Amino acid sequence: CASISSYEQYF.

V gene TRBV13 combines with J gene TRBJ1-2, with D possibly matching TRBD1 (5 bases). Germline-derived CDR1 and CDR2 are PRHDT and FYEKMQ (reference sequence). With 4 bases removed from V and 8 bases from J, the gap between germline ends came to 14 bases. The length of the CDR3 is 13 residues. CDR3 nucleotide sequence: TGTGCCAGCAGCTCCCGACAGCCAAGGGGCTACACCTTC. Its translation: CASSSRQPRGYTF.

The V gene is TRBV9, the J gene TRBJ2-5; 9 bases line up with TRBD2. The junction had 8 bases not matched to a gene; V was cut back by 3 bases and J by 5 bases. Germline-derived CDR1 and CDR2 are SGDLS and YYNGEE. CDR3 length: 15 residues. The CDR3 nucleotides are TGTGCCAGCAGCGCACATAGCGGGAGTTGGGAGACCCAGTACTTC. Its protein product is CASSAHSGSWETQYF. Using reference TRBV9 and TRBJ2-5 for the parts outside the CDR3, the full variable domain is DSGVTQTPKHLITATGQRVTLRCSPRSGDLSVYWYQQSLDQGLQFLIQYYNGEERAKGNILERFSAQQFPDLHSELNLSSLELGDSALYFCASSAHSGSWETQYFGPGTRLLVL.

V and J are TRBV5-5 and TRBJ2-4; weak D call: TRBD2 (5 bases). Germline V gene lookup returns CDR1 SGHKS and CDR2 YYEKEE (reference sequence). Trimming shortened V by 1 base and J by 7 bases, and 12 bases separated the two germline ends. This CDR3 has 14 residues. The DNA for the CDR3 is TGTGCCAGCAGCTTGCGGCAGTGGGAGAACATTCAGTACTTC. This codes for CASSLRQWENIQYF.

This chain links TRBV9 with TRBJ2-3; TRBD2 matches at 7 bases. Trimming removed 3 bases from V and 2 bases from J; junction bases left unmatched: 6. Germline CDR1 SGDLS, CDR2 YYNGEE. The CDR3 is made up of 15 amino acids. CDR3 loop: CASSAGRGSTDTQYF. The CDR3 DNA reads as TGTGCCAGCAGCGCAGGGCGGGGGTCCACAGATACGCAGTATTTT. The whole variable domain, filled in from reference TRBV9 and TRBJ2-3, reads DSGVTQTPKHLITATGQRVTLRCSPRSGDLSVYWYQQSLDQGLQFLIQYYNGEERAKGNILERFSAQQFPDLHSELNLSSLELGDSALYFCASSAGRGSTDTQYFGPGTRLTVL.

On this clone: Other nucleotide sequences in the sample specify the same CDR3. The rearrangement joins TRBV5-1 to TRBJ2-5; tentative D call: TRBD2 (6 bases). Germline-derived CDR1 and CDR2 are SGHRS and YFSETQ. V was pared by 0 bases and J by 5 bases, with 11 bases between. The length of the CDR3 is 14 residues. CDR3 residues: CASSLAPGEETQYF. The DNA of the CDR3 is TGCGCCAGCAGCTTGGCCCCGGGGGAGGAGACCCAGTACTTC.

The rearrangement links TRBV2 to TRBJ1-3, with D possibly matching TRBD1 (5 bases). The germline V gene encodes CDR1 SNHLY and CDR2 FYNNEI. V lost 6 bases and J lost 0, with 9 bases in between. CDR3 size: 14 residues. CDR3 nucleotide sequence: TGTGCCAGCAGGGACACCTACTCTGGAAACACCATATATTTT. Its translation is CASRDTYSGNTIYF.

This clone was recorded once. The rearrangement joins TRBV5-4 to TRBJ2-3, with TRBD1 matching 10 bases. The V and J ends lost 0 bases and 4 bases, in that order; junction bases with no gene match: 2. This CDR3 spans 15 amino acids. Germline-derived CDR1 and CDR2 are SGHNT and YYREEE (reference sequence). The CDR3 nucleotides are TGTGCCAGCAGCTTGGCGGGGACAGGGGCAGATACGCAGTATTTT. Encoded protein: CASSLAGTGADTQYF.

This clone has a single count. The rearrangement uses TRBV6-5 and TRBJ1-1, with D unclear. Trimming took 6 bases from V and 4 from J, leaving 9 bases between them. This CDR3 is 12 amino acids long. Germline loops: CDR1 MNHEY, CDR2 SVGAGI. In DNA form, the CDR3 reads TGTGCCAGCAGCTATATGAGCACTGAAGCTTTCTTT. As protein: CASSYMSTEAFF.

J is TRBJ2-5 and V is TRBV5-8; 8 nucleotides match TRBD2. The germline CDR1 and CDR2 sequences are SGHTS and YDEGEE. The V gene end was trimmed by 0 bases and the J gene end by 4 bases; junction bases not matched to a gene: 8. The CDR3 contains 16 residues. The CDR3 sequence is CASSLARGLAGETQYF. CDR3 nucleotides: TGTGCCAGCAGCTTGGCCAGAGGGCTAGCGGGAGAGACCCAGTACTTC. The variable domain in full, completed from reference TRBV5-8 and TRBJ2-5, reads EAGVTQSPTHLIKTRGQQATLRCSPISGHTSVYWYQQALGLGLQFLLWYDEGEERNRGNFPPRFSGRQFPNYSSELNVNALELEDSALYLCASSLARGLAGETQYFGPGTRLLVL.

The chain links TRBV9 to TRBJ2-1; TRBD2 might be the D (6 bases). The CDR3 spans 13 residues. The germline V gene encodes CDR1 SGDLS and CDR2 YYNGEE. Trimming took off 0 bases at V and 8 bases at J, with 9 bases between the two ends. CDR3 region: CASSVGGGDEQFF. CDR3 coding DNA: TGTGCCAGCAGCGTAGGAGGAGGGGATGAGCAGTTCTTC.

The genes are TRBV29-1 and TRBJ2-5; a possible D gene is TRBD2 (5 bases). Trimming left V 4 bases short and J 5 bases short, with 5 bases between. The CDR3 extends over 10 amino acids. Germline V gives CDR1 SQVTM, CDR2 ANQGSEA. In DNA, the CDR3 is TGCAGCGTTGGGGAGGAGACCCAGTACTTC. As protein: CSVGEETQYF.

The chain employs TRBV29-1 and TRBJ1-2; the D is unclear. In germline, CDR1 is SQVTM, CDR2 ANQGSEA. Trimming took off 2 bases at V and 2 bases at J, with 9 bases between the two ends. This CDR3 contains 13 residues. CDR3 nucleotides: TGCAGCGTTGAACCGACACCAAACTATGGCTACACCTTC. Its translation: CSVEPTPNYGYTF. The full variable domain, in which reference TRBV29-1 and TRBJ1-2 provide the parts outside the CDR3, is SAVISQKPSRDICQRGTSLTIQCQVDSQVTMMFWYRQQPGQSLTLIATANQGSEATYESGFVIDKFPISRPNLTFSTLTVSNMSPEDSSIYLCSVEPTPNYGYTFGSGTRLTVV.

The chain links TRBV9 to TRBJ1-6, with TRBD1 matching 8 bases. Germline V gives CDR1 SGDLS, CDR2 YYNGEE. The CDR3 runs to 14 residues. The junction had 2 bases not matched to a gene; V was cut back by 2 bases and J by 7 bases. The CDR3 DNA follows: TGTGCCAGCAGCGTTGCAGGGGGCAATTCACCCCTCCACTTT. It encodes CASSVAGGNSPLHF.

The chain is built from TRBV4-1 and TRBJ2-7, with a weak D call TRBD1 (5 bases). This CDR3 has 17 amino acids. The V end lost 0 bases, the J end lost 4 bases, and 19 bases lay between the germline ends. CDR1 is MGHRA, CDR2 YSYEKL, per germline. This CDR3 is CASSQEGAARTEYEQYF. The DNA of the CDR3 is TGCGCCAGCAGCCAAGAAGGGGCAGCGCGAACAGAGTACGAGCAGTACTTC.

The chain uses TRBV19 and TRBJ2-7; 10 bases map to TRBD1. Germline CDR1 LNHDA, CDR2 SQIVND (reference sequence). The CDR3 runs to 15 residues. The trim removed 2 bases at V and 3 bases at J, leaving 4 bases unmatched. The chain's CDR3 is CASSITTGGNYEQYF. The CDR3 nucleotides read TGTGCCAGTAGTATAACGACAGGGGGCAACTACGAGCAGTACTTC.

The chain links TRBV30 to TRBJ2-7, with TRBD2 identical over 7 bases. This CDR3 has 12 amino acids. Germline V gene data show CDR1 as GTSNPN and CDR2 as SVGIG (reference sequence). The CDR3 reads CVSRRGEGEQYF. The CDR3 DNA follows: TGTGTCTCCCGCCGGGGGGAGGGCGAGCAGTACTTC.

J is TRBJ2-2 and V is TRBV7-9; 13 bases match TRBD2. J gave up 4 bases and V 10 bases, and 6 bases lay outside the gene matches. CDR3 length: 15 amino acids. Germline assignment: CDR1 SEHNR and CDR2 FQNEAQ (reference sequence). The CDR3, as DNA: TGTGCCACTAGGACTAGCGGGGGCCCCACCGGGGAGCTGTTTTTT. This encodes CATRTSGGPTGELFF.

This clone was observed a single time. The chain couples TRBV28 to TRBJ2-7; 8 positions agree with TRBD1. V dropped 8 bases and J dropped 6; count of bases not matched to a gene: 6. The CDR3 contains 12 residues. Germline-derived CDR1 and CDR2 are MDHEN and SYDVKM. DNA of the CDR3: TGTGCCAGCCACGGACAGGGCGGCGAGCAGTACTTC. This translates into CASHGQGGEQYF.

The J gene is TRBJ1-2, the V gene TRBV5-8, with no clear D. The CDR3 has 14 residues. The V end lost 1 base, the J end lost 8 bases, and 15 bases lay between the germline ends. CDR1 and CDR2 from the germline V gene are SGHTS and YDEGEE. The CDR3 DNA sequence: TGTGCCAGCAGCTTGATGGGCACCCCGACCGGCTACACCTTC. Translated, it gives CASSLMGTPTGYTF.